The clone carrying this TCR beta chain is a singleton in its sample. As yet, its antigen is unknown. The CDR3 totals 15 residues. Trimming removed 1 base at V and 1 base at J, with 10 bases between. Germline-derived CDR1 and CDR2 are MNHNS and SASEGT. The data were obtained in a study of cytomegalovirus exposure and HLA in healthy donors. Study-wide results and limits: Most observed TCR sequences were rare, whereas some public TCRs were detected in many donors. A later analysis showed HLA-associated TCR beta chains outstripping equally common others in clonal expansion. There were reportedly fewer N-insertions in an Asian-associated ancestry cluster than the roughly 670-donor mean, in a later analysis.

60 Vbeta and 13 Jbeta primers were used in PCR. Data came from immunoSEQ multiplex PCR; TCRdb stores just in-frame clones and leaves some out. This table holds 100,000 or so clones, 62% found once. The receptor's source is a woman in her twenties or thirties in good health and CMV-seropositive. The sample consisted of PBMCs. V is TRBV6-1 and J is TRBJ1-1; D is uncertain. The CDR3: CASSEVGLGNTEAFF. The CDR3 DNA sequence: TGTGCCAGCAGTGAAGTGGGTCTAGGGAACACTGAAGCTTTCTTT.